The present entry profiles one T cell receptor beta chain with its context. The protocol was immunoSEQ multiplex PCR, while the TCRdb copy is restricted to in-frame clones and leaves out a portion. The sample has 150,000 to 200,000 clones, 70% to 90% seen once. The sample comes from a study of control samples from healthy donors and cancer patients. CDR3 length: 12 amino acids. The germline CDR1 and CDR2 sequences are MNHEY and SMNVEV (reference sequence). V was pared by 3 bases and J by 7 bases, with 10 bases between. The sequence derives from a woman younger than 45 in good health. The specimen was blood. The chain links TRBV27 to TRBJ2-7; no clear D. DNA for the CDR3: TGTGCCAGCAGTTTTCCGGGTGGAGAGCAGTACTTC. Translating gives CASSFPGGEQYF.